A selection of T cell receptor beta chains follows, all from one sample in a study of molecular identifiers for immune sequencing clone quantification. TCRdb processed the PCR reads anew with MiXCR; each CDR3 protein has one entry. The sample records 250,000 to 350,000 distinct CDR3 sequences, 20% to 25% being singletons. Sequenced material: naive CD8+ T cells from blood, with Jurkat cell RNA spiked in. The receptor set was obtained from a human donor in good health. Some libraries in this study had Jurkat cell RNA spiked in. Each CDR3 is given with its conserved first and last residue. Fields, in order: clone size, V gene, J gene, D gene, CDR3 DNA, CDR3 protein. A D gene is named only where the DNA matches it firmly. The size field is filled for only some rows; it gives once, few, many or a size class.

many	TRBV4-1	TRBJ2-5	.	TGCGCCAGCAGCCAAGATCCTAGCGATGGTGAGACCCAGTACTTC	CASSQDPSDGETQYF
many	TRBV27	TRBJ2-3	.	TGTGCCAGCAGTTCCCGGACGGTTTTCGTGGATACGCAGTATTTT	CASSSRTVFVDTQYF
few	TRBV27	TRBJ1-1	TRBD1	TGTGCCAGCAGTCACGGGACAGGGGTTGGCACTGAAGCTTTCTTT	CASSHGTGVGTEAFF
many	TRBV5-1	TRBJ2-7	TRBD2	TGCGCCAGCAGCTTGGGTAGCGGGGTATTCTACGAGCAGTACTTC	CASSLGSGVFYEQYF
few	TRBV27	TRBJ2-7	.	TGTGCCAGCAGTTTGGGGGTAAACTCCTACGAGCAGTACTTC	CASSLGVNSYEQYF
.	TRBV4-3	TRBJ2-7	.	TGCGCCAGCAGCCAAGAATGGGAAGCGGCCTCCTACGAGCAGTACTTC	CASSQEWEAASYEQYF
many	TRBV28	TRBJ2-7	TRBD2	TGTGCCAGCAGTCAAGGACTAGCGGGGGGCACCGGGGAGCAGTACTTC	CASSQGLAGGTGEQYF
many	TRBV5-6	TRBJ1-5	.	TGTGCCAGCAGCTATCACCGGGGGACGCAGCCCCAGCATTTT	CASSYHRGTQPQHF
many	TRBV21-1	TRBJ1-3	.	TGTGCCAGCAGCAAAGCGGCCTTGAATACAGGGGGCGCCCTTGGAAACACCATATATTTT	CASSKAALNTGGALGNTIYF
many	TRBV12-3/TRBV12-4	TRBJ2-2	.	TGTGCCAGCATAATAGGGCCAGCCGGGGAGCTGTTTTTT	CASIIGPAGELFF
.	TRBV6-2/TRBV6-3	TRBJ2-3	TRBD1	TGTGCCAGCAGTAGCCCCGGGACAGGAGCCGGTGATGGCACAGATACGCAGTATTTT	CASSSPGTGAGDGTDTQYF
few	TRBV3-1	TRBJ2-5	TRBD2	TGTGCCAGCAGCCCCCCGGTTAGCGGGAGAGAAGAGACCCAGTACTTC	CASSPPVSGREETQYF
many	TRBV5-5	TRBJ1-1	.	TGTGCCAGCAGCTTGCTCGGCGGCACCCTAAACACTGAAGCTTTCTTT	CASSLLGGTLNTEAFF
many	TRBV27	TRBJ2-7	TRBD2	TGTGCCAGTGGGAGCGGGGCCTGGGAGCAGTACTTC	CASGSGAWEQYF
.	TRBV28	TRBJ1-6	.	TGTGCCAGCAGTGTCACTCGTCATAATTCACCCCTCCACTTT	CASSVTRHNSPLHF
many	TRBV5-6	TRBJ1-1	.	TGTGCCAGCAGCCCAGGACAAGGAATGAACACTGAAGCTTTCTTT	CASSPGQGMNTEAFF
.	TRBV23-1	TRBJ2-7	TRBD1	TGCGCCAGCAGTCAATCCAATAACAGGGGTAACTCCTACGAGCAGTACTTC	CASSQSNNRGNSYEQYF
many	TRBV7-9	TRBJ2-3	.	TGTGCCAGCAGCTTAGACGGGGGCCAGGGAAGCACAGATACGCAGTATTTT	CASSLDGGQGSTDTQYF
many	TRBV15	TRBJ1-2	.	TGTGCCACCAGCAGAGTGGAAGGGGCGAACTATGGCTACACCTTC	CATSRVEGANYGYTF
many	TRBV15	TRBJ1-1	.	TGTGCCACCAGCAGAGGAGAGGAAACTGAAGCTTTCTTT	CATSRGEETEAFF
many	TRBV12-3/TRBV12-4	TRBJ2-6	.	TGTGCCAGCAGTCCCGGGGTGATTCTGAGCTCTGGGGCCAACGTCCTGACTTTC	CASSPGVILSSGANVLTF
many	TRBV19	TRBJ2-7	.	TGTGCCAGTGGCCCGACAGTATCCTACGAGCAGTACTTC	CASGPTVSYEQYF